Below are 3 T cell receptor beta chains sequenced from a single sample in a study of T cell responses to AZD1222 COVID-19 vaccine. The assay was immunoSEQ multiplex PCR, and TCRdb's table has in-frame clones only and misses some. Seen in this sample are about 140,000 clones; the ten most common clones hold about 2.2%. The material sequenced was peripheral blood. The receptors originated from an adult in good health.

The rearrangement joins TRBV12-3 or TRBV12-4 to TRBJ1-2; D ambiguous. The V end was cut by 2 bases, the J end by 5 bases, with 9 bases between. The CDR3 covers 13 residues. In nucleotides, the CDR3 is TGTGCCAGCAGTTTACGTCAGCCTTATGGCTACACCTTC. It is translated as CASSLRQPYGYTF.

The chain employs TRBV11-3 and TRBJ1-1, with 8 nucleotides matching TRBD1. Trimming at V came to 1 base and at J to 2 bases, leaving 12 bases not matched to a gene. Germline loops: CDR1 SGHNT, CDR2 YENEEA. The CDR3 runs to 18 residues. The CDR3 protein is CASSLGLGRAGGNTEAFF. Written as DNA, the CDR3 is TGTGCCAGCAGCTTAGGACTTGGGCGGGCAGGGGGCAACACTGAAGCTTTCTTT.

This chain joins TRBV5-5 and TRBJ1-2, with a weak D call TRBD1 (5 bases). Trimming cost V 0 bases and J 5 bases, with 14 bases left between them. The CDR3 length is 15 residues. The germline V gene has CDR1 SGHKS and CDR2 YYEKEE (reference sequence). This chain's CDR3 is CASSLDLRGTYGYTF. The CDR3 nucleotides are TGTGCCAGCAGCTTGGACCTTCGGGGCACTTATGGCTACACCTTC.